These 29 T cell receptor beta chains share one sample of origin, sequenced in a study of somatic mutations in cytotoxic T cells in rheumatoid arthritis. Repertoires were generated with immunoSEQ multiplex PCR, while TCRdb's copy carries only in-frame clones and drops some. The sample holds around 16,000 clones; roughly 77% are singletons and the top ten take about 11%. Sequenced material: CD8+ T cells sorted from blood. The receptors were gathered from an adult with rheumatoid arthritis.

This sequence joins TRBV28 and TRBJ2-1; D unresolved. The germline V gene encodes CDR1 MDHEN and CDR2 SYDVKM. V dropped 3 bases and J dropped 10 bases, with 16 bases sitting between them. This CDR3 is 14 amino acids long. The DNA of the CDR3 is TGTGCCAGCAGTTTTTTATCGGCGGTCCTAGAGCAGTTCTTC. Protein: CASSFLSAVLEQFF.

This clone was found once. The chain uses TRBV27 and TRBJ2-1, with D unresolved. The CDR3 covers 13 residues. V lost 0 bases, J lost 7 bases, and 7 bases lay in between. Germline lookup yields CDR1 MNHEY and CDR2 SMNVEV (reference sequence). The CDR3 spells CASSLSFPNEQFF. CDR3 in DNA: TGTGCCAGCAGTTTATCGTTCCCAAATGAGCAGTTCTTC.

The chain joins TRBV19 to TRBJ2-3; D gene ambiguous. This CDR3 has 14 amino acids. The V and J ends lost 4 bases and 1 base respectively, with 9 bases between them. Germline assignment: CDR1 LNHDA and CDR2 SQIVND (reference sequence). CDR3: CASSSDLRTDTQYF. Written as DNA, the CDR3 is TGTGCCAGTAGTAGCGACCTCCGCACAGATACGCAGTATTTT.

The chain has TRBV5-1 and TRBJ2-1, with a possible D match to TRBD1 (6 bases). Germline values: CDR1 SGHRS, CDR2 YFSETQ. This CDR3 contains 11 residues. Trimming removed 4 bases from V and 7 bases from J, with 6 bases in between. CDR3: CASSTGNEQFF. The CDR3 DNA is TGCGCCAGCAGCACAGGGAATGAGCAGTTCTTC.

This clone was counted between two and nine times. CDR3 DNA: TGCAGTGCCCAGAGGGCAGATACGCAGTATTTT. This encodes CSAQRADTQYF. This rearrangement joins TRBV20-1 to TRBJ2-3; D is possibly TRBD2 (5 bases). Trimming stripped 6 bases from V and 4 bases from J, with 8 bases between. This CDR3 region has 11 residues. Germline-derived CDR1 and CDR2 are DFQATT and SNEGSKA (reference sequence).

The V call is TRBV28, the J call TRBJ1-6, with 7 bases identical to TRBD1. V was pared by 4 bases and J by 7 bases, with 10 bases of the junction left unmatched. CDR3 length equals 16 residues. Germline V gene data show CDR1 as MDHEN and CDR2 as SYDVKM. CDR3: CASSSLRDRVNSPLHF. The CDR3 DNA sequence: TGTGCCAGCAGTTCCCTCCGGGACAGAGTCAATTCACCCCTCCACTTT.

The CDR3 nucleotides read TGTGCCAGCGGTTCTCAGGGGGCAAACTATGGCTACACCTTC. It codes for CASGSQGANYGYTF. The chain links TRBV28 to TRBJ1-2; TRBD1 matches at 8 bases. CDR1 MDHEN and CDR2 SYDVKM come from the germline V gene. V lost 8 bases to trimming and J lost 2 bases; unmatched junction nucleotides: 7. The length of the CDR3 is 14 residues.

The chain combines TRBV5-1 with TRBJ1-2; D possibly corresponds to TRBD1 (6 bases). Trimming shortened V by 5 bases and J by 2 bases, and 10 bases separated the two germline ends. CDR1 is SGHRS and CDR2 is YFSETQ in the germline V gene. The CDR3 sequence is 13 residues long. In DNA form, the CDR3 reads TGCGCCAGCAGGACAGGACAGAACTATGGCTACACCTTC. Translation gives CASRTGQNYGYTF.

This clone appeared once. The V call is TRBV7-6, the J call TRBJ2-3; tentatively, D is TRBD2 (6 bases). V was shortened by 1 base and J by 6 bases, with 14 bases between the two germline ends. In germline, CDR1 is SGHVS, CDR2 FNYEAQ. There are 15 residues in the CDR3. The chain's CDR3 is CASSLGTSPRDTQYF. The CDR3 DNA is TGTGCCAGCAGCTTAGGTACTAGCCCCAGGGATACGCAGTATTTT.

The chain is built from TRBV4-2 and TRBJ1-1; D call uncertain. CDR1 is LGHNA, CDR2 YNFKEQ, per germline. V was cut by 1 base and J by 1 base, with 7 bases left in between. The CDR3 length is 14 residues. CDR3 residues: CASSQVEKNTEAFF. The DNA of the CDR3 is TGTGCCAGCAGCCAAGTCGAGAAGAACACTGAAGCTTTCTTT.

The chain combines TRBV11-2 with TRBJ2-3; D possibly uses TRBD1 or TRBD2 (6 bases each). The CDR3 loop spans 15 amino acids. V was trimmed by 1 base and J by 6 bases, leaving 14 bases between them. The germline gives CDR1 SGHAT, CDR2 FQNNGV. CDR3 sequence (DNA): TGTGCCAGCAGCTTAGGATCAGGGGAGGTGGATACGCAGTATTTT. Protein product: CASSLGSGEVDTQYF.

The chain links TRBV27 to TRBJ2-7; 11 bases are shared with TRBD2. The ends lost 0 bases at V and 3 bases at J; junction bases unmatched: 7. Germline values: CDR1 MNHEY, CDR2 SMNVEV (reference sequence). The CDR3 extends over 17 amino acids. The CDR3 DNA sequence: TGTGCCAGCAGTTTATCTAGCGGGGGGGCCTCCGACTACGAGCAGTACTTC. It is translated as CASSLSSGGASDYEQYF.

The V and J genes are TRBV19 and TRBJ2-1; D gene unclear. The CDR3 totals 11 residues. Looked up from germline, CDR1 is LNHDA and CDR2 is SQIVND (reference sequence). Trimming cost V 5 bases and J 11 bases, with 10 bases left between them. Here the CDR3 DNA reads TGTGCCAGTAGTTCTAAGGGTCAGCAGTTCTTC. Its protein is CASSSKGQQFF.

This clone was seen more than once but under ten times. The gene calls are TRBV19 and TRBJ1-4, with a possible D match to TRBD1 (5 bases). Per germline, CDR1 LNHDA and CDR2 SQIVND (reference sequence). Trimming shortened V by 3 bases and J by 0 bases, and 8 bases separated the two germline ends. This CDR3 spans 15 amino acids. Written as DNA, the CDR3 is TGTGCCAGTAGTATTGACAGCGCAACTAATGAAAAACTGTTTTTT. Protein: CASSIDSATNEKLFF.

The chain couples TRBV6-5 to TRBJ2-1; the match to TRBD2 covers 10 bases. Trimming removed 5 bases from V and 4 bases from J; junction bases left unmatched: 5. The CDR3 has 15 amino acids. Germline V lookup: CDR1 MNHEY, CDR2 SVGAGI. The CDR3 bases are TGTGCCAGCAGTGTCTTAGCGGGGGGTTACAATGAGCAGTTCTTC. As protein: CASSVLAGGYNEQFF.

The table lists this clone with a few counts. The rearrangement links TRBV6-1 to TRBJ2-2, with unresolved D. The CDR3 extends over 14 amino acids. Germline CDR1 MNHNS, CDR2 SASEGT. The germline V and J ends were trimmed by 3 bases and 3 bases, with 8 bases remaining between them. CDR3 amino acids: CASSDKADTGELFF. The CDR3 DNA follows: TGTGCCAGCAGTGACAAGGCAGACACCGGGGAGCTGTTTTTT.

The chain links TRBV27 to TRBJ1-1; 8 bases align to TRBD1. The CDR3 consists of 14 residues. Germline loops: CDR1 MNHEY, CDR2 SMNVEV (reference sequence). The ends lost 5 bases at V and 1 base at J; junction bases unmatched: 3. CDR3 sequence reads: CASSKDRANTEAFF. The CDR3 nucleotides read TGTGCCAGCAGTAAGGACAGGGCGAACACTGAAGCTTTCTTT.

The chain carries TRBV6-4 and TRBJ2-3; 8 positions agree with TRBD1. The germline gives CDR1 MRHNA, CDR2 SNTAGT. The J segment lost 6 bases and the V segment lost 6 bases, leaving 11 bases of the junction unmatched. This CDR3 spans 15 amino acids. For the CDR3, the DNA is TGTGCCAGCAGCCCTGGACAGGGCGGTGCGGATACGCAGTATTTT. It encodes CASSPGQGGADTQYF.

The chain couples TRBV9 to TRBJ2-2, with 7 bases that match TRBD1. Germline V gene data show CDR1 as SGDLS and CDR2 as YYNGEE. The CDR3 extends over 17 amino acids. V was pared by 1 base and J by 1 base, with 7 bases of the junction left unmatched. The CDR3 DNA follows: TGTGCCAGCAGCGTAACCCCGGGACAGAGGAACACCGGGGAGCTGTTTTTT. Amino acid sequence: CASSVTPGQRNTGELFF.

Turning to this clone: This sample includes further DNA sequences coding for the same CDR3. The chain has TRBV4-1 and TRBJ2-2, with unresolved D. Germline V lookup: CDR1 MGHRA, CDR2 YSYEKL. V was pared by 2 bases and J by 2 bases, with 0 bases between. The CDR3 has 12 residues. Written as DNA, the CDR3 is TGCGCCAGCAGCCAAAACACCGGGGAGCTGTTTTTT. Protein: CASSQNTGELFF.

The chain joins TRBV7-9 to TRBJ2-2, with a tentative D call TRBD2 (6 bases). From germline, CDR1 is SEHNR and CDR2 FQNEAQ (reference sequence). The CDR3 spans 19 residues. V lost 2 bases and J 3 bases, leaving 22 bases between the germline ends. DNA for the CDR3: TGTGCCAGCAGCTTACTACGGGGGTTCGAGACTCCCGACACCGGGGAGCTGTTTTTT. Its translation is CASSLLRGFETPDTGELFF.

The CDR3 spells CASSEGTRPQETQYF. CDR3 coding DNA: TGTGCCAGCAGTGAAGGTACCAGGCCCCAAGAGACCCAGTACTTC. This rearrangement joins TRBV6-1 to TRBJ2-5, with D unclear. The CDR3 has 15 residues. Germline V gene sequence: CDR1 MNHNS, CDR2 SASEGT. Trimming took 1 base from V and 1 from J, leaving 10 bases between them.

The V gene is TRBV10-2, the J gene TRBJ2-2; 8 bases match TRBD2. Germline CDR1 and CDR2: WSHSY and SAAADI. V was clipped by 3 bases and J by 2 bases; unmatched bases: 8. The CDR3 spans 17 residues. This CDR3 reads CASSDTSGTSNTGELFF. CDR3 in DNA: TGCGCCAGCAGTGATACTAGCGGCACCTCTAACACCGGGGAGCTGTTTTTT.

CDR3 DNA sequence: TGTGCCAGCAGCTCCGGAGGGGGGGCCACAGATACGCAGTATTTT. Its protein product is CASSSGGGATDTQYF. The chain joins TRBV11-3 to TRBJ2-3, with D maybe TRBD2 (7 bases). The V end was cut by 4 bases, the J end by 2 bases, with 13 bases between. There are 15 residues in the CDR3. Germline CDR1 reads SGHNT; CDR2 reads YENEEA.

This clone was recorded a few times. This chain joins TRBV13 and TRBJ1-1; D not resolved. Trimming took 0 bases from V and 1 from J, leaving 9 bases between them. Germline V gene lookup returns CDR1 PRHDT and CDR2 FYEKMQ (reference sequence). There are 15 residues in the CDR3. CDR3 loop: CASSLGDSSNTEAFF. The CDR3 DNA follows: TGTGCCAGCAGCTTAGGGGACTCCTCGAACACTGAAGCTTTCTTT.

Points on this clone: The sample carries other DNA sequences with the same CDR3. The chain combines TRBV20-1 with TRBJ2-7; D ambiguous. Germline values: CDR1 DFQATT, CDR2 SNEGSKA (reference sequence). Trimming pared 2 bases from V and 3 bases from J, leaving 5 bases between. The CDR3 sequence is 11 residues long. The CDR3, as DNA: TGCAGTGCTAGATGGGACTACGAGCAGTACGTC. Protein product: CSARWDYEQYV.

This clone was seen more than once but under ten times. This chain uses TRBV2 with TRBJ2-1, with 7 bases matching TRBD1. Germline V gene sequence: CDR1 SNHLY, CDR2 FYNNEI. This CDR3 has 15 residues. The junction had 12 bases not matched to a gene; V was cut back by 7 bases and J by 6 bases. Here the CDR3 DNA reads TGTGCCAGCACCGTGGGGACAGAGTATCCCAATGAGCAGTTCTTC. It specifies CASTVGTEYPNEQFF. Full variable domain (missing parts from reference TRBV2 and TRBJ2-1): EPEVTQTPSHQVTQMGQEVILRCVPISNHLYFYWYRQILGQKVEFLVSFYNNEISEKSEIFDDQFSVERPDGSNFTLKIRSTKLEDSAMYFCASTVGTEYPNEQFFGPGTRLTVL.

The chain links TRBV2 to TRBJ1-2, with D hard to call. Germline CDR1 SNHLY, CDR2 FYNNEI. The V gene lost 7 bases and the J gene lost 0 bases, with 9 bases spanning the gap. The CDR3 spans 13 residues. In DNA form, the CDR3 reads TGTGCCAGCACGGCGGGCTCTAACTATGGCTACACCTTC. The encoded protein is CASTAGSNYGYTF.

The rearrangement links TRBV6-5 to TRBJ2-7, with a possible D match to TRBD1 (5 bases). Between the trimmed V and J ends, which lost 2 bases and 0 bases, there was a span of 11 bases. The CDR3 runs to 15 residues. The germline V gene encodes CDR1 MNHEY and CDR2 SVGAGI. CDR3: CASSYDRKYSYEQYF. The CDR3 DNA follows: TGTGCCAGCAGTTACGACAGAAAGTACTCCTACGAGCAGTACTTC.